This entry lists 5 T cell receptor beta chains sequenced from one sample in a study of CD8+ T cells in alopecia areata. Extracted from the samples, RNA was reverse transcribed into cDNA to serve as the sequencing template. TCRdb's table, derived via immunoSEQ multiplex PCR, lists solely in-frame clones and lacks some. The table has more than 100,000 clones, roughly 61% seen once; the top ten hold 3.5% to 5.5%. The starting material was CD4+ T cells sorted from blood, obtained at week 0. The receptors were sampled from a human donor with alopecia areata.

The rearrangement uses TRBV5-1 and TRBJ2-2, with 7 bases fitting TRBD1. The length of the CDR3 is 13 residues. V lost 1 base and J lost 7; bases outside the gene matches: 1. Germline V CDR1 and CDR2: SGHRS, YFSETQ. The CDR3: CASSLTGVGELFF. CDR3 bases: TGCGCCAGCAGCTTGACAGGGGTCGGGGAGCTGTTTTTT.

This chain joins TRBV15 and TRBJ2-7, with a weak D call TRBD1 (7 bases). The germline CDR1 and CDR2 sequences are LNHNV and YYDKDF (reference sequence). The CDR3 has 16 residues. With 4 bases removed from V and 5 bases from J, the gap between germline ends came to 21 bases. The CDR3 region has the DNA TGTGCCACCAGCAATTATGACAGGGACTCGCGGGACGAGCAGTACTTC. This codes for CATSNYDRDSRDEQYF.

This clone turned up a few times. The rearrangement links TRBV2 to TRBJ2-2, with TRBD2 as a possible D gene (6 bases). V was pared by 3 bases and J by 5 bases, with 13 bases between. Germline-derived CDR1 and CDR2 are SNHLY and FYNNEI. The CDR3 has 15 residues. CDR3 sequence reads: CASSESLLATGELFF. The CDR3 nucleotides are TGTGCCAGCAGTGAGTCGCTGCTAGCGACCGGGGAGCTGTTTTTT.

Only a few counts were recorded for this clone. The V call is TRBV5-6, the J call TRBJ2-3; D could derive from TRBD1 or TRBD2 (5 bases each). The germline V gene encodes CDR1 SGHDT and CDR2 YYEEEE. Trimming stripped 0 bases from V and 0 bases from J, with 17 bases between. The CDR3 has 18 residues. The CDR3 region is CASSLVPGRRSSTDTQYF. CDR3 nucleotides: TGTGCCAGCAGCTTGGTGCCGGGACGTCGGTCAAGCACAGATACGCAGTATTTT.

V is TRBV29-1 and J is TRBJ2-7; tentative D call: TRBD1 (6 bases). Trimming removed 1 base from V and 4 bases from J, with 11 bases in between. The germline gives CDR1 SQVTM, CDR2 ANQGSEA. The CDR3 consists of 13 residues. CDR3 sequence (DNA): TGCAGCGTTGAAGTGGGTACAGGGTACGAGCAGTACTTC. This translates into CSVEVGTGYEQYF.